This TCR beta chain is drawn from a study of shared clonotypes between healthy human individuals. Germline-derived CDR1 and CDR2 are ENHRY and SYGVKD. The CDR3 sequence is 14 residues long. Trimming took 6 bases from V and 6 from J; bases not matched to a gene: 9. Profiled with immunoSEQ multiplex PCR; TCRdb holds only in-frame clones, not every one. This table has roughly 2.4 million clones, more than 90% appearing once. Study outcomes and limitations: Investigators expected sequencing depth to affect clonotype sharing among donors. Naive CD4 clonotypes were shared across a few donors at about 5%.

Comments on this clone: Its specificity is not known.

This sequence originates from a man aged 18-30 years in good health. The chain recombines TRBV10-3 with TRBJ1-2; 8 nucleotides align to TRBD1. Material: naive CD4+ T cells sorted from blood. Sample subset: CD45RA+ positively selected. This CDR3 reads CAIRGAGQGHGYTF. DNA for the CDR3: TGTGCCATCAGGGGGGCCGGACAGGGCCATGGCTACACCTTC.